These 5 T cell receptor beta chains originate from one sample sequenced in a study of T cell responses to AZD1222 COVID-19 vaccine. Here immunoSEQ multiplex PCR was the method, and the copy in TCRdb shows in-frame clones only, minus some. The sample lists 44,000 or so clones, over 80% occurring once. This specimen consisted of peripheral blood, obtained on day 0 of AZD1222 vaccination. These TCRs come from an adult in good health.

V and J are TRBV7-8 and TRBJ1-1; D remains ambiguous. There are 14 residues in the CDR3. The V end was cut by 1 base, the J end by 0 bases, with 6 bases between. Germline V CDR1 and CDR2: SGHVS, FQNEAQ. In DNA form, the CDR3 reads TGTGCCAGCAGCTTAGTTACGGTGAACACTGAAGCTTTCTTT. This gives the protein CASSLVTVNTEAFF.

This chain joins TRBV7-6 and TRBJ1-1; D remains ambiguous. CDR3 length: 13 amino acids. Germline V gene data show CDR1 as SGHVS and CDR2 as FNYEAQ. V dropped 5 bases and J dropped 0 bases, with 7 bases sitting between them. The CDR3 DNA sequence: TGTGCCAGCAGCCCGACGGTGAACACTGAAGCTTTCTTT. As protein: CASSPTVNTEAFF.

V and J are TRBV19 and TRBJ1-2; D is uncertain. The ends were cut back, 4 bases at V and 7 bases at J, with 22 bases in the middle. Germline-derived CDR1 and CDR2 are LNHDA and SQIVND (reference sequence). This CDR3 spans 16 amino acids. The CDR3: CASSKWFRELGSGYTF. The CDR3 DNA sequence: TGTGCCAGTAGTAAGTGGTTCCGGGAGTTGGGCTCTGGCTACACCTTC.

V and J are TRBV5-4 and TRBJ2-1, with D perhaps TRBD2 (6 bases). CDR1 is SGHNT and CDR2 is YYREEE in the germline V gene (reference sequence). V lost 0 bases, J lost 0 bases, and 10 bases lay in between. The CDR3 is 16 amino acids. CDR3 residues: CASSLGRTTSYNEQFF. The CDR3 nucleotides read TGTGCCAGCAGCTTGGGCAGGACTACCTCCTACAATGAGCAGTTCTTC.

The chain recombines TRBV12-5 with TRBJ2-5; D gene unclear. The CDR3 spans 15 residues. V was cut by 2 bases and J by 5 bases, with 15 bases left in between. Germline CDR1 LGHNT, CDR2 FRNRAP. The CDR3 bases are TGTGCTAGTGGTTTGAGGCTGCCGGCCAGCGAGACCCAGTACTTC. This codes for CASGLRLPASETQYF.